This TCR beta chain was identified in a study of blood T cell repertoires in COVID-19. Across the study: PBMCs, B-cell-depleted T cells, or T cells provided the cDNA or gDNA that made up the material.

As processed by the authors: Scientists estimated how many nucleated cells there were by amplifying reference gene primers. Method: immunoSEQ multiplex PCR; TCRdb's copy keeps in-frame clones and lacks some. That table supplies the V and J calls and clone size; D and trimming were determined from the DNA. Among fewer than 350,000 clones listed, around 85% were seen once. Germline CDR1 and CDR2: SGHRS and YFSETQ. The CDR3 is 15 amino acids. Trimming took 0 bases from V and 1 from J, leaving 7 bases between them. Which cohort a participant joined came from the clinical history participants gave. For recovered donors of Cohort 3, there were two negative PCRs, clearance, or symptom resolution. This clone has only a few counts.

This TCR derives from a woman between 45 and 65 years old who had recovered from COVID-19. The sequenced sample was PBMCs or T cells enriched from blood (not recorded which). The gene calls are TRBV5-1 and TRBJ1-4, with TRBD1 as a possible D gene (6 bases). The CDR3 DNA reads as TGCGCCAGCAGCTTGGGAGGGGGAACTAATGAAAAACTGTTTTTT. Protein product: CASSLGGGTNEKLFF.